This TCR beta chain was captured by sequencing in a study of cytomegalovirus exposure and HLA in healthy donors. From germline, CDR1 is GTSNPN and CDR2 SVGIG (reference sequence). Trimming took off 2 bases at V and 7 bases at J, with 12 bases between the two ends. The CDR3 is made up of 13 amino acids. The PCR had 60 Vbeta and 13 Jbeta primers. The assay was immunoSEQ multiplex PCR, and TCRdb's table has in-frame clones only and misses some. Of approximately 220,000 clones in the sample, more than 60% are singletons; the top ten hold 0.2% to 0.25%. The TCR originated in a girl between 2 and 10 years old in good health and CMV-seronegative. The rearrangement joins TRBV30 to TRBJ1-5; perhaps TRBD1 as D (5 bases). What was sequenced was PBMCs. CDR3: CAWSFSGGQPQHF. The CDR3 region has the DNA TGTGCCTGGAGTTTCAGCGGGGGGCAGCCCCAGCATTTT.